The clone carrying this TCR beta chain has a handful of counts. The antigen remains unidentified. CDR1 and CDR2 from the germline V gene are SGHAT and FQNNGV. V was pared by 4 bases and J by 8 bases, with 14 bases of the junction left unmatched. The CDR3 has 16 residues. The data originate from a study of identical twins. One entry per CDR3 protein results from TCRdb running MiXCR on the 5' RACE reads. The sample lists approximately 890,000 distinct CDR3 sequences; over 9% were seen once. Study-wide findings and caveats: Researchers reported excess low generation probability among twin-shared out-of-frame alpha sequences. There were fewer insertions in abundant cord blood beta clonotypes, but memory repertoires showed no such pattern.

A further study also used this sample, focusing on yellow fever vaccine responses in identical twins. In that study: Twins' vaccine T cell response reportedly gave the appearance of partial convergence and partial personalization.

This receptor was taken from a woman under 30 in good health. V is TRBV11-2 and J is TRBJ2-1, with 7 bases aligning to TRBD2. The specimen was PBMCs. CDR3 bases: TGTGCCAGCAGCTACCTAGGACTAGGAGTACAGGATGAGCAGTTCTTC. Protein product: CASSYLGLGVQDEQFF. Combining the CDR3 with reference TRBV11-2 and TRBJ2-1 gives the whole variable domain EAGVAQSPRYKIIEKRQSVAFWCNPISGHATLYWYQQILGQGPKLLIQFQNNGVVDDSQLPKDRFSAERLKGVDSTLKIQPAKLEDSAVYLCASSYLGLGVQDEQFFGPGTRLTVL.